Shown below are 28 T cell receptor beta chains from a single sample sequenced in a study of OX40 agonist ivuxolimab in advanced cancers. Repertoires were generated with immunoSEQ multiplex PCR, while TCRdb's copy carries only in-frame clones and drops some. The sample contains around 19,000 clones, just over 85% of which appear only once. Sequencing used CD4+ or CD8+ T cells sorted from blood, obtained in a trial of the OX40 agonist ivuxolimab. Every receptor here comes from an adult with an advanced solid tumor such as melanoma, head and neck, liver or kidney cancer.

The chain carries TRBV29-1 and TRBJ2-2; 9 positions agree with TRBD1. The CDR3 length is 15 residues. CDR1 is SQVTM and CDR2 is ANQGSEA in the germline V gene. Trimming took 2 bases from V and 6 from J; bases not matched to a gene: 7. The CDR3 DNA is TGCAGCGTTGAATTGGTGACAGGGGGGCCCGGGGAGCTGTTTTTT. Amino acids: CSVELVTGGPGELFF.

V gene TRBV6-1 combines with J gene TRBJ2-2; D call uncertain. The germline V and J ends were trimmed by 3 bases and 7 bases, with 9 bases remaining between them. The germline V gene encodes CDR1 MNHNS and CDR2 SASEGT. The CDR3 spans 13 residues. This chain's CDR3 is CASSDRLGGELFF. The DNA for the CDR3 is TGTGCCAGCAGTGATCGCCTCGGCGGGGAGCTGTTTTTT.

The chain uses TRBV9 and TRBJ1-2, with 9 bases matching TRBD1. The germline gives CDR1 SGDLS, CDR2 YYNGEE. This CDR3 has 16 residues. Trimming at V came to 3 bases and at J to 4 bases, leaving 10 bases not matched to a gene. The CDR3, as DNA: TGTGCCAGCAGCGAGGGGGTGGACAGGGGCGTCTATGGCTACACCTTC. It encodes CASSEGVDRGVYGYTF.

The chain couples TRBV5-8 to TRBJ2-7, with 9 bases matching TRBD1. Germline CDR1 SGHTS, CDR2 YDEGEE. With V trimmed by 0 bases and J by 2 bases, 9 bases remained unmatched. This CDR3 has 17 amino acids. The CDR3 coding sequence is TGTGCCAGCAGCTTGGTGGGGCCCCGGGACAGGGCCTACGAGCAGTACTTC. Translating gives CASSLVGPRDRAYEQYF.

This chain joins TRBV19 and TRBJ2-5; maybe TRBD1 (7 bases). CDR3 length: 15 residues. Trimming cost V 4 bases and J 1 base, with 13 bases left between them. Germline-derived CDR1 and CDR2 are LNHDA and SQIVND (reference sequence). As DNA, the CDR3 is TGTGCCAGTAGTACCGCAGGGGGGACCCAAGAGACCCAGTACTTC. This gives the protein CASSTAGGTQETQYF.

V and J are TRBV5-4 and TRBJ2-3, with 10 bases that match TRBD2. CDR3 length: 17 residues. Trimming took 7 bases from V and 0 from J; bases not matched to a gene: 11. The V gene's germline CDR1 is SGHNT and CDR2 YYREEE (reference sequence). Here the CDR3 DNA reads TGTGCCAGCTCCTTCCGATTAGCGGGGGGTAGCACAGATACGCAGTATTTT. This encodes CASSFRLAGGSTDTQYF.

This chain connects TRBV5-1 to TRBJ2-5, with a possible D match to TRBD2 (6 bases). V was shortened by 3 bases and J by 5 bases, with 17 bases between the two germline ends. Per germline, CDR1 SGHRS and CDR2 YFSETQ. This CDR3 contains 15 residues. This chain's CDR3 is CASSSTGLGRETQYF. CDR3 coding DNA: TGCGCCAGCAGCTCGACGGGGCTGGGGAGGGAGACCCAGTACTTC.

The rearrangement uses TRBV10-1 and TRBJ2-3; 13 bases align to TRBD2. V shed 4 bases and J 3 bases; nucleotides not matched to a gene: 1. The CDR3 has 15 residues. Germline CDR1 WNHNN, CDR2 SYGVQD (reference sequence). CDR3 in DNA: TGCGCCAGCAGTGGGACTAGCGGGAGTACAGATACGCAGTATTTT. As protein: CASSGTSGSTDTQYF.

The V and J genes are TRBV6-6 and TRBJ2-1; 11 bases map to TRBD2. Germline CDR1 MNHNY, CDR2 SVGAGI (reference sequence). The CDR3 is 15 residues long. V was clipped by 6 bases and J by 7 bases; unmatched bases: 8. This chain's CDR3 is CASSPYGTSGNEQFF. The CDR3 DNA sequence: TGTGCCAGCAGCCCTTACGGGACTAGCGGAAATGAGCAGTTCTTC.

This chain uses TRBV11-2 with TRBJ2-7, with 8 nucleotides matching TRBD1. Unmatched junction bases numbered 10, after V lost 5 bases and J lost 1 base. Germline V gene sequence: CDR1 SGHAT, CDR2 FQNNGV. The CDR3 spans 16 residues. The CDR3 loop is CASSLTAGTGSYEQYF. The CDR3 DNA is TGTGCCAGCAGCCTAACCGCCGGGACAGGATCCTACGAGCAGTACTTC. Full variable domain (remainder filled in from reference TRBV11-2 and TRBJ2-7): EAGVAQSPRYKIIEKRQSVAFWCNPISGHATLYWYQQILGQGPKLLIQFQNNGVVDDSQLPKDRFSAERLKGVDSTLKIQPAKLEDSAVYLCASSLTAGTGSYEQYFGPGTRLTVT.

V usage is TRBV29-1 and J usage is TRBJ1-1; D possibly corresponds to TRBD1 (5 bases). The CDR3 loop spans 13 amino acids. The V gene's germline CDR1 is SQVTM and CDR2 ANQGSEA. Trimming cost V 4 bases and J 2 bases, with 11 bases left between them. CDR3 DNA sequence: TGCAGCGTTGTTAGACAGCCAAACACTGAAGCTTTCTTT. Translation: CSVVRQPNTEAFF.

This clone was seen only once. The chain has TRBV11-2 and TRBJ2-5; possible D gene TRBD2, 6 bases. Trimming shortened V by 5 bases and J by 5 bases, and 24 bases separated the two germline ends. This CDR3 comprises 17 residues. Germline V CDR1 and CDR2: SGHAT, FQNNGV. CDR3 DNA: TGTGCCAGCAGCCCAGACCCCGGGGAGGCGAAGAGGGAGACCCAGTACTTC. Amino acids: CASSPDPGEAKRETQYF.

The V gene is TRBV9, the J gene TRBJ2-3; 8 bases are shared with TRBD2. Per the germline V gene, CDR1 is SGDLS and CDR2 is YYNGEE. V was pared by 3 bases and J by 2 bases, with 5 bases of the junction left unmatched. CDR3 length: 15 residues. The CDR3: CASSALAVHTDTQYF. DNA for the CDR3: TGTGCCAGCAGCGCACTAGCGGTACACACAGATACGCAGTATTTT.

This clone was detected only once. The junction shows a germline mismatch at one end, possibly a read error. This sequence joins TRBV7-7 and TRBJ2-5; the match to TRBD2 covers 7 bases. The CDR3 spans 13 residues. CDR1 and CDR2 (germline): SSHAT, FNYEAQ (reference sequence). Here the CDR3 reads CASTAGGGGTQYF. CDR3 DNA: TGTGCTAGCACCGCGGGCGGGGGTGGGACCCAGTACTTC.

The chain recombines TRBV7-9 with TRBJ2-5, with 7 bases aligning to TRBD2. With V trimmed by 7 bases and J by 4 bases, 15 bases remained unmatched. CDR3 size: 16 residues. Germline assignment: CDR1 SEHNR and CDR2 FQNEAQ (reference sequence). The CDR3 loop is CASTPPAGRPGETQYF. CDR3 in DNA: TGTGCCAGCACCCCTCCAGCGGGGCGGCCGGGAGAGACCCAGTACTTC.

The gene calls are TRBV4-3 and TRBJ1-2, with a possible D match to TRBD1 (6 bases). Germline values: CDR1 LGHNA, CDR2 YSLEER. The CDR3 totals 13 residues. V lost 6 bases and J lost 2, with 10 bases in between. CDR3 sequence reads: CASSLGQNYGYTF. CDR3 sequence (DNA): TGCGCCAGCAGTCTAGGACAGAACTATGGCTACACCTTC.

The chain is built from TRBV6-5 and TRBJ1-2; no clear D gene. Trimming cost V 4 bases and J 0 bases, with 15 bases left between them. CDR1 MNHEY and CDR2 SVGAGI come from the germline V gene. The CDR3 covers 16 residues. CDR3 loop: CASSLSPSTSNYGYTF. The CDR3 DNA reads TGTGCCAGCAGTTTATCGCCGTCAACCTCTAACTATGGCTACACCTTC.

The chain couples TRBV19 to TRBJ2-3; the D call may be TRBD1 or TRBD2 (6 bases each). The CDR3 loop spans 15 amino acids. The germline CDR1 and CDR2 sequences are LNHDA and SQIVND (reference sequence). Trimming left V 6 bases short and J 3 bases short, with 16 bases between. The chain's CDR3 is CASSILGGRTDTQYF. Written as DNA, the CDR3 is TGTGCCAGTAGCATATTGGGGGGCCGGACAGATACGCAGTATTTT.

The V and J genes are TRBV5-1 and TRBJ1-1; D unclear. The V and J ends lost 2 bases and 3 bases respectively, with 8 bases between them. The germline V gene has CDR1 SGHRS and CDR2 YFSETQ. This CDR3 has 13 amino acids. CDR3 in amino acids: CASSLEVHTEAFF. CDR3 DNA sequence: TGCGCCAGCAGCTTAGAGGTTCACACTGAAGCTTTCTTT.

The chain employs TRBV7-6 and TRBJ1-1; TRBD1 matches at 10 bases. CDR1 is SGHVS and CDR2 is FNYEAQ in the germline V gene. J gave up 0 bases and V 1 base, and 5 bases lay outside the gene matches. The CDR3 totals 17 residues. CDR3 protein: CASSLEGTGVVNTEAFF. In DNA form, the CDR3 reads TGTGCCAGCAGCTTAGAAGGGACAGGGGTGGTGAACACTGAAGCTTTCTTT.

The chain combines TRBV7-2 with TRBJ2-7; 7 nucleotides match TRBD2. The J segment lost 7 bases and the V segment lost 2 bases, leaving 5 bases of the junction unmatched. The germline gives CDR1 SGHTA, CDR2 FQGNSA. CDR3 size: 13 residues. CDR3 sequence reads: CASSLSGEMEQYF. CDR3 sequence (DNA): TGTGCCAGCAGCTTAAGCGGGGAGATGGAGCAGTACTTC.

V usage is TRBV5-1 and J usage is TRBJ2-1; D not certain. The CDR3 spans 14 residues. The V end was cut by 4 bases, the J end by 4 bases, with 12 bases between. Per the germline V gene, CDR1 is SGHRS and CDR2 is YFSETQ. The CDR3 region is CASSPPDPYNEQFF. Written as DNA, the CDR3 is TGCGCCAGCAGCCCCCCCGACCCTTACAATGAGCAGTTCTTC.

The chain links TRBV5-5 to TRBJ2-2; no definite D call. Trimming pared 2 bases from V and 2 bases from J, leaving 7 bases between. Germline V gene lookup returns CDR1 SGHKS and CDR2 YYEKEE (reference sequence). The CDR3 is made up of 14 amino acids. The CDR3 sequence is CASSFRLNTGELFF. The CDR3 DNA sequence: TGTGCCAGCAGCTTTCGTCTTAACACCGGGGAGCTGTTTTTT.

This clone was picked up a small number of times. The chain recombines TRBV6-5 with TRBJ2-3; 7 bases align to TRBD2. Germline CDR1 and CDR2: MNHEY and SVGAGI. Trimming removed 8 bases from V and 5 bases from J; junction bases left unmatched: 13. The CDR3 totals 15 residues. CDR3 in DNA: TGTGCCAGCTCTATTTGGGGGGAGGGCGGAGATACGCAGTATTTT. Translating gives CASSIWGEGGDTQYF.

The rearrangement joins TRBV7-2 to TRBJ2-3, with D perhaps matching TRBD2 (7 bases). This CDR3 spans 17 amino acids. Germline V CDR1 and CDR2: SGHTA, FQGNSA. V was clipped by 3 bases and J by 3 bases, with 19 bases between them. The CDR3 loop reads CASSLYPGGQRTDTQYF. In nucleotides, the CDR3 is TGTGCCAGCAGCTTGTACCCGGGGGGACAAAGAACAGATACGCAGTATTTT.

CDR3 DNA: TGTGCCAGCAGTGAAAGTCGTTGGTACGAGCAGTACTTC. Protein: CASSESRWYEQYF. The chain is built from TRBV6-1 and TRBJ2-7; D gene ambiguous. This CDR3 has 13 amino acids. The V and J ends lost 2 bases and 4 bases respectively, with 9 bases between them. Germline V lookup: CDR1 MNHNS, CDR2 SASEGT.

The chain couples TRBV18 to TRBJ1-5, with a tentative D call TRBD1 (6 bases). Germline V CDR1 and CDR2: KGHSH, LQKENI. V shed 3 bases and J shed 4 bases, with 13 bases lying between them. The CDR3 runs to 15 residues. CDR3 DNA: TGTGCCAGCTCACCGTGGGGGCCAATAAATCAGCCCCAGCATTTT. Its translation: CASSPWGPINQPQHF.

The chain employs TRBV2 and TRBJ1-2; a possible D gene is TRBD1 (5 bases). V shed 3 bases and J shed 8 bases, with 19 bases lying between them. The V gene's germline CDR1 is SNHLY and CDR2 FYNNEI. CDR3 length equals 15 residues. Written as DNA, the CDR3 is TGTGCCAGCAGTGATATCCTCCGGGGGAAAGGAGGCTACACCTTC. It codes for CASSDILRGKGGYTF.